Listed below are T cell receptor beta chains from one sample, sequenced in a study of blood T cell repertoires in COVID-19. The repertoire was sequenced with immunoSEQ multiplex PCR; TCRdb's copy has only in-frame clones and lacks some. The data show around 100,000 clones, roughly 87% seen once. Input material: peripheral blood. These receptors were taken from a woman in her forties or fifties with COVID-19, enrolled during active disease. Both conserved end residues are part of each CDR3. D genes are given only for firm matches. Size tells how often a clone was seen (once, few, many) or the class of an expanded clone, and some rows leave it out.

j_call | clone_size | d_call | v_call | cdr3_nt | cdr3_aa
TRBJ1-1 | NA | NA | TRBV5-8 | TGTGCCAGCAGCTTTCAGGCGAACACTGAAGCTTTCTTT | CASSFQANTEAFF
TRBJ1-6 | few | NA | TRBV7-9 | TGTGCCAGCAGCTTGGGACACGGTAATTCACCCCTCCACTTT | CASSLGHGNSPLHF
TRBJ1-4 | NA | NA | TRBV28 | TGTGCCAGCAGGAGGGCAGCCGATAATGAAAAACTGTTTTTT | CASRRAADNEKLFF
TRBJ1-2 | NA | NA | TRBV4-2 | TGTGCCAGCAGCCAAGTTGGGGGGGTAGCTAACTATGGCTACACCTTC | CASSQVGGVANYGYTF
TRBJ1-1 | NA | NA | TRBV30 | TGTGCCTGGAGTTTATCAGGGAGGCCTAACACTGAAGCTTTCTTT | CAWSLSGRPNTEAFF
TRBJ2-7 | NA | TRBD2 | TRBV14 | TGTGCCAGCAGCCAAGATAGAGCGGGGGGAATCGAGCAGTACTTC | CASSQDRAGGIEQYF
TRBJ2-7 | NA | TRBD2 | TRBV3-1/TRBV3-2 | TGTGCCAGCAGCCTAAGCGGGGTCCAGGACGAGCAGTACTTC | CASSLSGVQDEQYF
TRBJ2-3 | NA | NA | TRBV7-3 | TGTGCCAGCAGCCCAGGGGCTAGGGGATTAAGTACAGATACGCAGTATTTT | CASSPGARGLSTDTQYF
TRBJ1-1 | NA | TRBD1 | TRBV6-5 | TGTGCCAGCAGTACGGGACAGGGGCTGGGCACTGAAGCTTTCTTT | CASSTGQGLGTEAFF
TRBJ2-7 | NA | TRBD2 | TRBV2 | TGTGCCAGCAGTGAATGGCGGGGGGGCCGCGAGCAGTACTTC | CASSEWRGGREQYF
TRBJ1-4 | NA | NA | TRBV13 | TGTGCCAGCAGCCTAGGGGACATAACTAATGAAAAACTGTTTTTT | CASSLGDITNEKLFF
TRBJ1-1 | NA | TRBD1 | TRBV19 | TGTGCCAGCCTGAGGGAGGCAGGGGGCGCGGGTACTGAAGCTTTCTTT | CASLREAGGAGTEAFF
TRBJ1-1 | NA | NA | TRBV7-3 | TGTGCCAGCAGCTTAAGGGCACCGCCTGCGGGCACTGAAGCTTTCTTT | CASSLRAPPAGTEAFF
TRBJ1-2 | NA | NA | TRBV3-1/TRBV3-2 | TGTGCCAGCAGCCAAGGAGGAAGCGGCTACACCTTC | CASSQGGSGYTF
TRBJ2-5 | few | NA | TRBV5-1 | TGCGCCAGCAGCTTGGGGCAGGGTGTGGAAAAGGAGACCCAGTACTTC | CASSLGQGVEKETQYF
TRBJ2-1 | NA | TRBD2 | TRBV5-4 | TGTGCCAGCAGCAGCTTAGGGACTAGCAGAAAATACAATGAGCAGTTCTTC | CASSSLGTSRKYNEQFF
TRBJ2-2 | NA | TRBD1 | TRBV3-1/TRBV3-2 | TGTGCCAGCAGCTATTTAACAGGGGCCGGGGAGCTGTTTTTT | CASSYLTGAGELFF
TRBJ2-4 | NA | TRBD2 | TRBV3-1/TRBV3-2 | TGTGCCAGCAGCCAAGATGAGGCGGGGGTGGCCAAAAACATTCAGTACTTC | CASSQDEAGVAKNIQYF
TRBJ1-6 | NA | TRBD1 | TRBV30 | TGTGCCTGGAGTGTAGGACAGGGGAAAGGTAATTCACCCCTCCACTTT | CAWSVGQGKGNSPLHF
TRBJ1-1 | NA | NA | TRBV7-9 | TGTGCCAGCAGCTTGCCGGAGACGGAGGTGAACACTGAAGCTTTCTTT | CASSLPETEVNTEAFF
TRBJ2-7 | NA | TRBD2 | TRBV3-1/TRBV3-2 | TGTGCCAGCAGCCAAGGGAGGCTAGCGGGGACCTACGAGCAGTACTTC | CASSQGRLAGTYEQYF
TRBJ1-6 | NA | NA | TRBV19 | TGTGCCAGTAGTATTGGACAACGGGATTCACCCCTCCACTTT | CASSIGQRDSPLHF
TRBJ2-2 | NA | NA | TRBV28 | TGTGCCAGCAGTTTACCCCCCCCCGGGGAGCTGCTGTTTTTT | CASSLPPPGELLFF